Listed here are 2 T cell receptor beta chains from one sample, sequenced in a study of T and B cells in COVID-19 patients. TRB rearrangements were amplified by multiplex PCR with BIOMED2 TRB-A/B primers. TCRdb itself ran the multiplex PCR reads through MiXCR, one entry per CDR3 protein. The profile covers a few thousand distinct CDR3 sequences, with about 25% appearing a single time and under 30% taken by the ten largest. TRB was amplified from approximately 250-500 ng of blood genomic DNA. Sequenced input: blood. The receptors were gathered from a human donor with active COVID-19.

The sample holds many counts of this clonotype. The genes are TRBV6-1 and TRBJ1-1; possibly TRBD1 for D (6 bases). Per the germline V gene, CDR1 is MNHNS and CDR2 is SASEGT. Trimming left V 6 bases short and J 0 bases short, with 14 bases between. The CDR3 loop spans 15 amino acids. The CDR3 DNA is TGTGCCAGCAGCCCCCCCAGGGGCGTGAACACTGAAGCTTTCTTT. It codes for CASSPPRGVNTEAFF.

This clonotype ranks as large. The rearrangement links TRBV19 to TRBJ2-3; 7 nucleotides line up with TRBD2. V dropped 8 bases and J dropped 4; count of bases not matched to a gene: 9. The germline V gene encodes CDR1 LNHDA and CDR2 SQIVND (reference sequence). The CDR3 is made up of 14 amino acids. This CDR3 reads CASQSYSGADTQYF. The CDR3 region has the DNA TGTGCCAGTCAGTCCTACAGCGGGGCAGATACGCAGTATTTT. The whole variable domain, remainder taken from reference TRBV19 and TRBJ2-3, is DGGITQSPKYLFRKEGQNVTLSCEQNLNHDAMYWYRQDPGQGLRLIYYSQIVNDFQKGDIAEGYSVSREKKESFPLTVTSAQKNPTAFYLCASQSYSGADTQYFGPGTRLTVL.